This T cell receptor beta chain was retrieved from a study of blood T cell repertoires in COVID-19. Clones were read by immunoSEQ multiplex PCR, and TCRdb kept only the in-frame ones, dropping some. In the table there are about 130,000 clones, roughly 80% of which are singletons. Everyone who took part was roughly 18 to 100 years old, and they came from 24 US areas. The source material was PBMCs or T cells enriched from blood (not recorded which). This clonotype originated in a man aged 45 to 65 who had recovered from COVID-19.

CDR3 loop: CASSEDRGNQPQHF. The CDR3, as DNA: TGTGCCAGCAGTGAAGACAGGGGCAATCAGCCCCAGCATTTT. The V gene is TRBV6-1, the J gene TRBJ1-5; a possible D gene is TRBD1 (6 bases). The germline V and J ends were trimmed by 1 base and 2 bases, with 6 bases remaining between them. The CDR3 is 14 amino acids. Germline V CDR1 and CDR2: MNHNS, SASEGT.